These 32 T cell receptor beta chains came from one sample sequenced in a study of T-cell reconstitution after alpha-beta-depleted transplantation in children. A TCRbeta library incorporating unique molecular identifiers was prepared. Using its own MiXCR run on the PCR reads, TCRdb lists one record per CDR3 protein. The data show about 440,000 distinct CDR3 sequences, 43% seen once. This specimen consisted of PBMCs, obtained before TCRalphabeta/CD19-depleted stem cell transplant. These receptors came from a girl aged 2-15 years with aplastic anemia, due to receive a stem cell transplant.

This clonotype was counted ten times or more. CDR3 protein: CASSLTSGREYEQFF. Here the CDR3 DNA reads TGCGCCAGCAGCTTAACTAGCGGGAGGGAGTATGAGCAGTTCTTC. The V call is TRBV5-1, the J call TRBJ2-1; 13 bases line up with TRBD2. This CDR3 has 15 residues. Per the germline V gene, CDR1 is SGHRS and CDR2 is YFSETQ. With V trimmed by 2 bases and J by 8 bases, 4 bases remained unmatched. Together with reference TRBV5-1 and TRBJ2-1, the CDR3 gives the full variable domain: KAGVTQTPRYLIKTRGQQVTLSCSPISGHRSVSWYQQTPGQGLQFLFEYFSETQRNKGNFPGRFSGRQFSNSRSEMNVSTLELGDSALYLCASSLTSGREYEQFFGPGTRLTVL.

In DNA, the CDR3 is TGTGCCATCAGCTTGAGCCTGGATGAGCAGTTCTTC. Residues: CAISLSLDEQFF. This sequence joins TRBV10-3 and TRBJ2-1; no clear D gene. This CDR3 comprises 12 residues. V was pared by 6 bases and J by 8 bases, with 11 bases between. CDR1 and CDR2 from the germline V gene are ENHRY and SYGVKD.

This clonotype was counted ten times or more. The J gene is TRBJ2-5, the V gene TRBV5-1; no clear D. Germline assignment: CDR1 SGHRS and CDR2 YFSETQ. This CDR3 region has 12 residues. V shed 4 bases and J shed 0 bases, with 4 bases lying between them. CDR3 protein: CASSGDQETQYF. The CDR3 nucleotides read TGCGCCAGCAGCGGGGACCAAGAGACCCAGTACTTC.

The V gene is TRBV29-1, the J gene TRBJ1-2; possible D gene TRBD1, 6 bases. Trimming removed 6 bases from V and 4 bases from J, with 18 bases in between. CDR1 SQVTM and CDR2 ANQGSEA come from the germline V gene. The CDR3 runs 14 residues. The CDR3, as DNA: TGCAGCGTCGACCGTGGGGGGGGCCGCTATGGCTACACCTTC. Translating gives CSVDRGGGRYGYTF.

This clonotype was recorded at least ten times. The chain has TRBV10-1 and TRBJ2-3, with a possible D match to TRBD2 (5 bases). Germline values: CDR1 WNHNN, CDR2 SYGVQD (reference sequence). The CDR3 consists of 14 residues. The V end lost 3 bases, the J end lost 6 bases, and 13 bases lay between the germline ends. The CDR3 region is CASSEGSIGDTQYF. The CDR3 bases are TGCGCCAGCAGTGAAGGGAGTATCGGGGATACGCAGTATTTT.

In this sample, this clonotype turned up once. The chain joins TRBV5-7 to TRBJ2-4; TRBD2 might be the D (5 bases). TRBV5-7 is an ORF, and what it does is uncertain. This CDR3 contains 13 residues. V was trimmed by 7 bases and J by 12 bases, leaving 20 bases between them. This chain's CDR3 is CASGESGRDCQYF. Here the CDR3 DNA reads TGTGCCAGCGGGGAGAGTGGAAGGGATTGTCAGTACTTC.

This clonotype appeared a few times. The chain uses TRBV7-9 and TRBJ1-2; 7 nucleotides line up with TRBD1. CDR3 length equals 14 residues. The V gene end was trimmed by 5 bases and the J gene end by 4 bases; junction bases not matched to a gene: 7. Germline V lookup: CDR1 SEHNR, CDR2 FQNEAQ (reference sequence). CDR3 in DNA: TGTGCCAGCAGCCCAGACAGGGCGGGCTATGGCTACACCTTC. Its translation is CASSPDRAGYGYTF. Filled out from reference TRBV7-9 and TRBJ1-2, the complete variable domain reads DTGVSQNPRHKITKRGQNVTFRCDPISEHNRLYWYRQTLGQGPEFLTYFQNEAQLEKSRLLSDRFSAERPKGSFSTLEIQRTEQGDSAMYLCASSPDRAGYGYTFGSGTRLTVV.

This chain links TRBV7-6 with TRBJ2-1; no reliable D call. This CDR3 region has 15 residues. Germline V gives CDR1 SGHVS, CDR2 FNYEAQ. V was trimmed by 0 bases and J by 9 bases, leaving 15 bases between them. Here the CDR3 DNA reads TGTGCCAGCAGCTTAGCTGGCAGAAGTCAAGGTGAGCAGTTCTTC. This gives the protein CASSLAGRSQGEQFF.

V is TRBV7-9 and J is TRBJ2-7; tentatively, D is TRBD2 (5 bases). CDR1 is SEHNR and CDR2 is FQNEAQ in the germline V gene (reference sequence). Trimming shortened V by 5 bases and J by 0 bases, and 14 bases separated the two germline ends. CDR3 size: 15 residues. The CDR3 reads CASSLSEASSYEQYF. CDR3 coding DNA: TGTGCCAGCAGCCTTAGCGAGGCTAGCTCCTACGAGCAGTACTTC.

The CDR3 DNA reads TGTGCCAGCAGCGTAGCTCCCAGGGGACCAGGCAATGAGCAGTTCTTC. This sequence encodes CASSVAPRGPGNEQFF. The gene calls are TRBV9 and TRBJ2-1, with TRBD1 as a possible D gene (6 bases). CDR1 SGDLS and CDR2 YYNGEE come from the germline V gene. The CDR3 extends over 16 amino acids. The V end was cut by 0 bases, the J end by 6 bases, with 16 bases between.

This clonotype has at least ten counts. CDR3 nucleotide sequence: TGTGCCAGCAGTGACCCCCCAGGGGAGGTCGGGGAGCTGTTTTTT. Translating gives CASSDPPGEVGELFF. The chain employs TRBV25-1 and TRBJ2-2; D may be TRBD1 or TRBD2 (6 bases each). With 3 bases removed from V and 7 bases from J, the gap between germline ends came to 15 bases. Germline CDR1 and CDR2: MGHDK and SYGVNS. The CDR3 totals 15 residues.

This clonotype was counted only a few times. The chain uses TRBV28 and TRBJ1-5; D is uncertain. There are 12 residues in the CDR3. V lost 8 bases and J 5 bases, leaving 10 bases between the germline ends. The germline V gene encodes CDR1 MDHEN and CDR2 SYDVKM. CDR3 in amino acids: CASQVGDQPQHF. The CDR3 DNA follows: TGTGCCAGCCAGGTTGGGGATCAGCCCCAGCATTTT.

This clonotype came up a few times. The V gene is TRBV20-1, the J gene TRBJ1-5; 7 nucleotides line up with TRBD1. Germline CDR1 and CDR2: DFQATT and SNEGSKA (reference sequence). With V trimmed by 5 bases and J by 0 bases, 4 bases remained unmatched. The CDR3 is 14 residues long. CDR3 in DNA: TGCAGTGCTCCCAGGGGGGGTAGCAATCAGCCCCAGCATTTT. This translates into CSAPRGGSNQPQHF.

This clonotype was seen more than once but under ten times. The V and J genes are TRBV12-3 or TRBV12-4 and TRBJ1-1; D remains ambiguous. CDR3 length: 13 amino acids. Trimming removed 7 bases from V and 10 bases from J, with 19 bases in between. The CDR3 sequence is CASISTDAVGAFF. CDR3 bases: TGTGCCAGCATCTCGACGGACGCGGTTGGAGCTTTCTTT.

This clonotype was counted ten times or more. V is TRBV20-1 and J is TRBJ2-1; no firm D call. CDR3 length: 14 amino acids. The V end was cut by 3 bases, the J end by 0 bases, with 9 bases between. The germline gives CDR1 DFQATT, CDR2 SNEGSKA (reference sequence). Here the CDR3 reads CSASPEISYNEQFF. The CDR3 DNA is TGCAGTGCTAGCCCCGAAATCTCCTACAATGAGCAGTTCTTC.

This clonotype was counted once. This chain connects TRBV27 to TRBJ2-1; TRBD1 matches at 9 bases. The CDR3 runs 16 residues. The junction had 8 bases not matched to a gene; V was cut back by 2 bases and J by 6 bases. CDR1 MNHEY and CDR2 SMNVEV come from the germline V gene (reference sequence). CDR3 DNA sequence: TGTGCCAGCAGTTTAGTGATGGGACAGGGATCCAATGAGCAGTTCTTC. Its translation: CASSLVMGQGSNEQFF.

The chain carries TRBV15 and TRBJ2-1, with 7 bases matching TRBD2. Trimming removed 5 bases from V and 7 bases from J; junction bases left unmatched: 8. This CDR3 spans 14 amino acids. Germline loops: CDR1 LNHNV, CDR2 YYDKDF (reference sequence). The CDR3 nucleotides read TGTGCCACCAGCGGGGGAGGGTCTTGGAATGAGCAGTTCTTC. It is translated as CATSGGGSWNEQFF.

The genes are TRBV27 and TRBJ2-7; 8 positions agree with TRBD2. This CDR3 has 15 residues. Losses at the gene ends were 2 bases for V and 6 bases for J; bases not matched to a gene: 9. Germline V gives CDR1 MNHEY, CDR2 SMNVEV (reference sequence). The CDR3 DNA follows: TGTGCCAGCAGTTTAATCTTGACTAGCGCGTCCGAGCAGTACTTC. Its protein is CASSLILTSASEQYF.

In its sample, this clonotype was seen many times. The chain couples TRBV6-5 to TRBJ1-5, with D possibly matching TRBD1 (5 bases). V dropped 2 bases and J dropped 0 bases, with 11 bases sitting between them. The CDR3 runs 16 residues. The germline CDR1 and CDR2 sequences are MNHEY and SVGAGI. The CDR3 nucleotides read TGTGCCAGCAGTTACGGGCGGGGGTATAGCAATCAGCCCCAGCATTTT. Its protein product is CASSYGRGYSNQPQHF.

The chain carries TRBV20-1 and TRBJ1-1; possibly TRBD1 for D (5 bases). The CDR3 consists of 12 residues. Germline CDR1 is DFQATT and CDR2 is SNEGSKA (reference sequence). The germline V and J ends were trimmed by 5 bases and 1 base, with 8 bases remaining between them. CDR3 nucleotides: TGCAGTGCTGACAGCACGAACACTGAAGCTTTCTTT. Its translation: CSADSTNTEAFF.

The table lists this clonotype with many counts. J is TRBJ2-1 and V is TRBV7-2; D is ambiguous. Germline values: CDR1 SGHTA, CDR2 FQGNSA. V dropped 2 bases and J dropped 4 bases, with 12 bases sitting between them. The CDR3 length is 15 residues. In DNA form, the CDR3 reads TGTGCCAGCAGCTTAACCCGGGTTTCGTACAATGAGCAGTTCTTC. It codes for CASSLTRVSYNEQFF.

The chain is built from TRBV4-3 and TRBJ1-2, with TRBD1 identical over 9 bases. The V and J ends lost 0 bases and 8 bases, in that order; junction bases with no gene match: 7. Germline V gives CDR1 LGHNA, CDR2 YSLEER. CDR3 length: 15 residues. The CDR3 region is CASSQDKGQGNGYTF. Written as DNA, the CDR3 is TGCGCCAGCAGCCAAGATAAAGGACAGGGGAACGGCTACACCTTC.

This chain links TRBV7-9 with TRBJ2-2, with 8 positions matching TRBD1. Germline V CDR1 and CDR2: SEHNR, FQNEAQ (reference sequence). J lost 5 bases, V lost 4 bases, and 9 bases had no gene match. This CDR3 region has 16 residues. The CDR3 sequence: CASSSASTGGTGELFF. The CDR3 coding sequence is TGTGCCAGCAGCTCGGCATCCACAGGGGGAACCGGGGAGCTGTTTTTT.

The J gene is TRBJ2-7, the V gene TRBV7-6; D is possibly TRBD2 (5 bases). The CDR3 is made up of 16 amino acids. Germline V gene data show CDR1 as SGHVS and CDR2 as FNYEAQ. The V end was cut by 2 bases, the J end by 0 bases, with 14 bases between. The CDR3 nucleotides are TGTGCCAGCAGCTTAAATGCGGGCGAACACTCCTACGAGCAGTACTTC. Translating gives CASSLNAGEHSYEQYF.

The rearrangement links TRBV7-9 to TRBJ2-3; D not certain. The germline CDR1 and CDR2 sequences are SEHNR and FQNEAQ (reference sequence). The CDR3 has 15 amino acids. V dropped 8 bases and J dropped 2 bases, with 17 bases sitting between them. The CDR3 loop reads CASSHPPKDTDTQYF. Here the CDR3 DNA reads TGTGCCAGCTCTCATCCTCCTAAGGACACAGATACGCAGTATTTT.

In its sample, this clonotype was seen many times. The V call is TRBV5-1, the J call TRBJ2-3; maybe TRBD1 (5 bases). Trimming removed 4 bases from V and 3 bases from J, with 15 bases in between. The germline V gene encodes CDR1 SGHRS and CDR2 YFSETQ. This CDR3 comprises 15 residues. CDR3 protein: CASSPNRGRTDTQYF. CDR3 coding DNA: TGCGCCAGCAGCCCCAATAGGGGTCGGACAGATACGCAGTATTTT.

The chain carries TRBV9 and TRBJ2-3; TRBD2 might be the D (6 bases). The CDR3 has 14 residues. In germline, CDR1 is SGDLS, CDR2 YYNGEE. Trimming pared 4 bases from V and 4 bases from J, leaving 13 bases between. The DNA for the CDR3 is TGTGCCAGCAGCCCCTCGGGGGATGCAGATACGCAGTATTTT. Its translation: CASSPSGDADTQYF.

J is TRBJ2-7 and V is TRBV20-1; no clear D. This CDR3 has 16 amino acids. Trimming left V 1 base short and J 2 bases short, with 18 bases between. From germline, CDR1 is DFQATT and CDR2 SNEGSKA (reference sequence). The CDR3: CSARAYRKDLTYEQYF. The CDR3 DNA is TGCAGTGCTAGAGCCTACCGTAAGGATCTTACCTACGAGCAGTACTTC.

V usage is TRBV7-3 and J usage is TRBJ1-1; TRBD1 might be the D (6 bases). V was clipped by 5 bases and J by 8 bases, with 21 bases between them. Germline V CDR1 and CDR2: SGHTA, FQGTGA. The CDR3 extends over 15 amino acids. Written as DNA, the CDR3 is TGTGCCAGCAGCCCGACTGTGGGGGGGCAAATAGAAGCTTTCTTT. Its protein product is CASSPTVGGQIEAFF.

This clonotype was counted only a few times. The chain has TRBV20-1 and TRBJ1-6; D not certain. Trimming stripped 5 bases from V and 0 bases from J, with 14 bases between. Per the germline V gene, CDR1 is DFQATT and CDR2 is SNEGSKA (reference sequence). The CDR3 loop spans 16 amino acids. The CDR3 DNA reads TGCAGTGCTCCTCTCGGGCCTAGCTCCTATAATTCACCCCTCCACTTT. Amino acids: CSAPLGPSSYNSPLHF.

The genes are TRBV6-5 and TRBJ2-5; the D is unclear. Trimming removed 3 bases from V and 5 bases from J, with 16 bases in between. The CDR3 loop spans 15 amino acids. CDR1 is MNHEY, CDR2 SVGAGI, per germline. The CDR3 sequence: CASSYTQAPRETQYF. The DNA of the CDR3 is TGTGCCAGCAGTTATACCCAAGCCCCCCGGGAGACCCAGTACTTC.

The gene calls are TRBV12-3 or TRBV12-4 and TRBJ2-5, with D perhaps assigned TRBD1 or TRBD2 (5 bases each). This CDR3 spans 15 amino acids. V shed 5 bases and J shed 3 bases, with 16 bases lying between them. The CDR3 is CASSNRDPGKETQYF. The CDR3 nucleotides are TGTGCCAGCAGTAACCGGGACCCAGGGAAAGAGACCCAGTACTTC.